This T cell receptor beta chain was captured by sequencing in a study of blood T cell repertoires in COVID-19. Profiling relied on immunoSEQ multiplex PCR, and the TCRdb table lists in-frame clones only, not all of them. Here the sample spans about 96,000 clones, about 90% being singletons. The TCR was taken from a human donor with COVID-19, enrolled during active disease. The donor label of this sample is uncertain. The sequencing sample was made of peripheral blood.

Here the CDR3 reads CASTHRDTSTNEKLFF. For the CDR3, the DNA is TGTGCCAGTACTCACCGGGACACCTCAACTAATGAAAAACTGTTTTTT. V usage is TRBV19 and J usage is TRBJ1-4; TRBD1 might be the D (6 bases). The V gene's germline CDR1 is LNHDA and CDR2 SQIVND (reference sequence). V lost 7 bases and J 0 bases, leaving 15 bases between the germline ends. The CDR3 spans 16 residues.